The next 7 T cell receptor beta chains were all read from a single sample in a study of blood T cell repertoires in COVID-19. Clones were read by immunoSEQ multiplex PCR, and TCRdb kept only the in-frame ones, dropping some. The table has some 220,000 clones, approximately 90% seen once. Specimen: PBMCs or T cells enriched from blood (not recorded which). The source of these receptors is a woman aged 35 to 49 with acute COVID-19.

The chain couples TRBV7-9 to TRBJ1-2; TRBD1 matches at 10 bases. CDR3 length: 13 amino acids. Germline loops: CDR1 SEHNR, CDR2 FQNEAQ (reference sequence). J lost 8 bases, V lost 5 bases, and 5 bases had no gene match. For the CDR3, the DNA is TGTGCCAGCAGCCAAGGACAGGGGGAGGGCTACACCTTC. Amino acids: CASSQGQGEGYTF.

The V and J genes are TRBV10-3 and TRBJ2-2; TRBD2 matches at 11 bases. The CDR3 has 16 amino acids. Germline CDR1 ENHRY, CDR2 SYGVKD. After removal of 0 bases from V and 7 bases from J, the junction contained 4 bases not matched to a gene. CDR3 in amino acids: CAISESSGGAGGELFF. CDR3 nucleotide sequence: TGTGCCATCAGTGAGTCTAGCGGGGGGGCCGGCGGGGAGCTGTTTTTT.

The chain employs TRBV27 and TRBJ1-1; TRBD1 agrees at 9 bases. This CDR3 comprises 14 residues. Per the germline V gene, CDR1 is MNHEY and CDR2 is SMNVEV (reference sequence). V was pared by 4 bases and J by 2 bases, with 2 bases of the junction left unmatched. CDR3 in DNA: TGTGCCAGCAGTTCGGACAGGGGCAACACTGAAGCTTTCTTT. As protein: CASSSDRGNTEAFF.

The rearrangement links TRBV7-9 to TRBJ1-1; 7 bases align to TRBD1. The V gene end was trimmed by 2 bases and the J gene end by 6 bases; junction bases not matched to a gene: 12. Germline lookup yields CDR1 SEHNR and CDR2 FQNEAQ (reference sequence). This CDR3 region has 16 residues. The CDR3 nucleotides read TGTGCCAGCAGCTTACCCCGTTTAGGGGGCGTCGCTGAAGCTTTCTTT. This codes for CASSLPRLGGVAEAFF.

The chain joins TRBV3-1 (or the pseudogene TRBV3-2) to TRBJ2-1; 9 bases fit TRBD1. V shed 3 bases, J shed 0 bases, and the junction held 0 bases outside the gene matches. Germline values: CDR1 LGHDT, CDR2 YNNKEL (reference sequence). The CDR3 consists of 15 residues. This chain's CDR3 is CASSQGQGSYNEQFF. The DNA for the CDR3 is TGTGCCAGCAGCCAGGGACAGGGCTCCTACAATGAGCAGTTCTTC.

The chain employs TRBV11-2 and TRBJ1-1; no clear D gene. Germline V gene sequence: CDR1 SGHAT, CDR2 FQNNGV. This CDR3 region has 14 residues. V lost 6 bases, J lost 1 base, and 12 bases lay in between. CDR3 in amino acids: CASSYGAGNTEAFF. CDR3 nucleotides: TGTGCCAGCAGTTACGGAGCGGGGAACACTGAAGCTTTCTTT.

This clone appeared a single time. CDR3 protein: CASSSLTGYAGYTF. In nucleotides, the CDR3 is TGTGCCAGCAGCTCCCTCACAGGGTACGCTGGCTACACCTTC. The V call is TRBV13, the J call TRBJ1-2, with a possible D match to TRBD1 (6 bases). Germline V gene data show CDR1 as PRHDT and CDR2 as FYEKMQ (reference sequence). The CDR3 totals 14 residues. Trimming cost V 4 bases and J 7 bases, with 16 bases left between them. Full variable domain (missing parts from reference TRBV13 and TRBJ1-2): AAGVIQSPRHLIKEKRETATLKCYPIPRHDTVYWYQQGPGQDPQFLISFYEKMQSDKGSIPDRFSAQQFSDYHSELNMSSLELGDSALYFCASSSLTGYAGYTFGSGTRLTVV.